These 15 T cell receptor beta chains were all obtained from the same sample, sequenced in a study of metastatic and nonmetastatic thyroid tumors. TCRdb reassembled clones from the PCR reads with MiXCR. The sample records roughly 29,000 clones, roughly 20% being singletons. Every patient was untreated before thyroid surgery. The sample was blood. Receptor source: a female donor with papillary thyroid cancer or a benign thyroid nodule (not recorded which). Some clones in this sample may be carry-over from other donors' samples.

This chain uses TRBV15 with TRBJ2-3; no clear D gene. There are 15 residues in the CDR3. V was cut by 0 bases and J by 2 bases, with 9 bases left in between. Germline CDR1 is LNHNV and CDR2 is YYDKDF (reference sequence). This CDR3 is CATSRDALYTDTQYF. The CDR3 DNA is TGTGCCACCAGCAGAGATGCTCTTTACACAGATACGCAGTATTTT.

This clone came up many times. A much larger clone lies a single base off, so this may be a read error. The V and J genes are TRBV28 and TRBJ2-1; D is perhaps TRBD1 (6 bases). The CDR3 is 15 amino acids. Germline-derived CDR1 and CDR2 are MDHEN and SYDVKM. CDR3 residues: CASRPTGSSYSEQFF. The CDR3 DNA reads TGTGCCAGCAGACCAACAGGGAGCTCCTACAGTGAGCAGTTCTTC. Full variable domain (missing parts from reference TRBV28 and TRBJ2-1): DVKVTQSSRYLVKRTGEKVFLECVQDMDHENMFWYRQDPGLGLRLIYFSYDVKMKEKGDIPEGYSVSREKKERFSLILESASTNQTSMYLCASRPTGSSYSEQFFGPGTRLTVL.

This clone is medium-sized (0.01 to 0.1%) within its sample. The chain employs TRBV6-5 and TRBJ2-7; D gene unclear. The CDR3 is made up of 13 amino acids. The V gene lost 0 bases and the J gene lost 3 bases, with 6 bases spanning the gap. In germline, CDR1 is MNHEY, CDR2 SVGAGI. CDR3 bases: TGTGCCAGCAGTTACTCCGCCCGCTACGAGCAGTACTTC. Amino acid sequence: CASSYSARYEQYF.

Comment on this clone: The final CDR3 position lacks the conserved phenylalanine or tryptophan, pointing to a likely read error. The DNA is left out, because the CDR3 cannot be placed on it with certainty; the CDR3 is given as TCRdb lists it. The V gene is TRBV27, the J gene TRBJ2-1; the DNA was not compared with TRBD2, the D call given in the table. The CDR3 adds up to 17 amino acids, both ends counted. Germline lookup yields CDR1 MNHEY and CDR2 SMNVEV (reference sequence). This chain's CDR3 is CASSLSLAASRYNEQIC.

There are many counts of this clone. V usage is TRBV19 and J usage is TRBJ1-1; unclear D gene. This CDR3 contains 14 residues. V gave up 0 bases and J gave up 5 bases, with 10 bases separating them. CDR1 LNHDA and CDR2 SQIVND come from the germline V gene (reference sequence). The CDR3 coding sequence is TGTGCCAGTAGTATAGATTCGGGGAGAACTGAAGCTTTCTTT. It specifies CASSIDSGRTEAFF.

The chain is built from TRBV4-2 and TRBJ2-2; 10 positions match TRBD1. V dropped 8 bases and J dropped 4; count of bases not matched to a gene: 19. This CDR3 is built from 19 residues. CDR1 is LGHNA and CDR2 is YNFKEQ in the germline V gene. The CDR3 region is CASPGLTDDRGPGTGELFF. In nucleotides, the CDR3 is TGTGCCAGCCCCGGACTAACTGATGACAGGGGGCCTGGCACCGGGGAGCTGTTTTTT.

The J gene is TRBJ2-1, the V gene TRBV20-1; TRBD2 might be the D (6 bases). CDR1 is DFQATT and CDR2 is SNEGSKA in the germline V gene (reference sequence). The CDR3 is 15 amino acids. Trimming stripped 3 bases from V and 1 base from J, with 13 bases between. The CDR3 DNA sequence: TGCAGTGCTAGGGGAGGTCCAGAATCCTACAATGAGCAGTTCTTC. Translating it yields CSARGGPESYNEQFF.

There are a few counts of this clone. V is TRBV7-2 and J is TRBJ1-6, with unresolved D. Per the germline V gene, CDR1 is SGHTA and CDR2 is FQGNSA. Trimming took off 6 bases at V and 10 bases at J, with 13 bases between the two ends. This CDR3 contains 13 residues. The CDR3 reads CASSVGGYSPLHF. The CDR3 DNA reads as TGTGCCAGCAGTGTGGGAGGGTACTCACCCCTCCACTTT.

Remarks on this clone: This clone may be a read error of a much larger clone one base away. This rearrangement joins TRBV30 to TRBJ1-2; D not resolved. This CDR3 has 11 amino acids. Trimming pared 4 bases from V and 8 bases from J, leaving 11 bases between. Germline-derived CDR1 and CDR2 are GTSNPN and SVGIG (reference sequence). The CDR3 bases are TGTGCCTGGATTCGGGTAGAAGGCTACACCTTC. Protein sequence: CAWIRVEGYTF. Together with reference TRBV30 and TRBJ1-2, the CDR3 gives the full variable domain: SQTIHQWPATLVQPVGSPLSLECTVEGTSNPNLYWYRQAAGRGLQLLFYSVGIGQISSEVPQNLSASRPQDRQFILSSKKLLLSDSGFYLCAWIRVEGYTFGSGTRLTVV.

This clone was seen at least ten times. The CDR3 nucleotides are TGCGCCAGCAGAGGGACCACATCCCCCCAAGAGACCCAGTACTTC. Its protein is CASRGTTSPQETQYF. The chain has TRBV5-1 and TRBJ2-5, with D perhaps being TRBD1 or TRBD2 (5 bases each). Germline lookup yields CDR1 SGHRS and CDR2 YFSETQ. Trimming cost V 5 bases and J 1 base, with 15 bases left between them. The CDR3 has 15 amino acids.

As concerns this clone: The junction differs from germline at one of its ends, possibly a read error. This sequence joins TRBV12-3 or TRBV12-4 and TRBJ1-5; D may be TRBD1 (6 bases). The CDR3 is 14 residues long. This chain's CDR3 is CASSLGGTNQPRHF. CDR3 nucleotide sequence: TGTGCCAGCAGTTTGGGGGGCACCAATCAGCCCCGGCATTTT.

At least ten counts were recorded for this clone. CDR3 bases: TGTGCCAGCAGTGATTGGCGGGGATATGGCTACACCTTC. This translates into CASSDWRGYGYTF. The chain employs TRBV2 and TRBJ1-2; D ambiguous. Germline V gene sequence: CDR1 SNHLY, CDR2 FYNNEI. The CDR3 has 13 residues. V gave up 3 bases and J gave up 5 bases, with 10 bases separating them.

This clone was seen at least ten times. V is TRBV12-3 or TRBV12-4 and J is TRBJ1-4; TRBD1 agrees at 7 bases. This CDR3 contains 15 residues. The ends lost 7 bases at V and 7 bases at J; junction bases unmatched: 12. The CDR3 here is CASTVAAGGREKLFF. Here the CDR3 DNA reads TGTGCCAGCACCGTCGCGGCAGGGGGTCGTGAAAAACTGTTTTTT.

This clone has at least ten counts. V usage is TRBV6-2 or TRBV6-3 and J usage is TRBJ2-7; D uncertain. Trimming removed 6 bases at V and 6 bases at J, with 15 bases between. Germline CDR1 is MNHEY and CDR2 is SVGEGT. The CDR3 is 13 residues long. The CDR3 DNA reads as TGTGCCAGCAGCCGATCTGACCGTGGCGAGCAGTACTTC. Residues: CASSRSDRGEQYF.

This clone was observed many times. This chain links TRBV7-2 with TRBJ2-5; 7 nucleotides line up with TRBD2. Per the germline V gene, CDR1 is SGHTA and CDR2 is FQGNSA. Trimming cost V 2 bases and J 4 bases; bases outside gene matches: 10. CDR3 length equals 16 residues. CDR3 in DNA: TGTGCCAGCAGCTTATGGGCGTCGGGAGGTGGAGAGACCCAGTACTTC. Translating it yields CASSLWASGGGETQYF.